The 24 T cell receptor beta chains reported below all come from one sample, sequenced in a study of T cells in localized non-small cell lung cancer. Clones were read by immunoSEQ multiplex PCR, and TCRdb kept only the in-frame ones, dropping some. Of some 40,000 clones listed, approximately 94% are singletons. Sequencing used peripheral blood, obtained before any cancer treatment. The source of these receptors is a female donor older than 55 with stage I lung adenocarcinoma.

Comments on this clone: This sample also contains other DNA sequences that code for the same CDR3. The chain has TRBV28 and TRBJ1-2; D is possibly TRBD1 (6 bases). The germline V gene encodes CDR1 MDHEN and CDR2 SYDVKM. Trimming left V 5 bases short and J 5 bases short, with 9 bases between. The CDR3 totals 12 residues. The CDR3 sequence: CASSPQGYGYTF. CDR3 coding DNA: TGTGCCAGCAGTCCTCAGGGGTATGGCTACACCTTC.

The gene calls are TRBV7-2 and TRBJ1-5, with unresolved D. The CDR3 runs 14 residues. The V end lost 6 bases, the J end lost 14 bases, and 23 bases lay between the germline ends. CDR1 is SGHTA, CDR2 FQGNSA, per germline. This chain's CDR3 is CASRSDVTGSIKHF. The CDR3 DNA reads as TGTGCCAGCAGATCCGACGTAACCGGGAGCATAAAGCATTTT.

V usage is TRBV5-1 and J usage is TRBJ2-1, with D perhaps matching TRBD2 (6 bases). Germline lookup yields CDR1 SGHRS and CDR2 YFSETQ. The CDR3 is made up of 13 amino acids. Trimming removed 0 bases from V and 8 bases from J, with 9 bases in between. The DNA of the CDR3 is TGCGCCAGCAGCTTGGGGAGGGGCGATGAGCAGTTCTTC. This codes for CASSLGRGDEQFF.

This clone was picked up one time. The CDR3 nucleotides read TGTGCCAGCAGCCACGAGACCCAGTACTTC. Protein: CASSHETQYF. The V call is TRBV4-2, the J call TRBJ2-5, with no clear D. V lost 3 bases and J lost 5, with 1 base in between. The CDR3 spans 10 residues. Germline V gives CDR1 LGHNA, CDR2 YNFKEQ.

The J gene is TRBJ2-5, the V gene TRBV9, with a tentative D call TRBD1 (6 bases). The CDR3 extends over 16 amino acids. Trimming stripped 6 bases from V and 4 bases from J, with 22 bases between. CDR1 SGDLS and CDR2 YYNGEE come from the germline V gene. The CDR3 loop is CASTPTERQGLETQYF. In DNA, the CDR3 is TGTGCCAGCACCCCTACCGAAAGGCAGGGGCTAGAGACCCAGTACTTC. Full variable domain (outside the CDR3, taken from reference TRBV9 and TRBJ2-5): DSGVTQTPKHLITATGQRVTLRCSPRSGDLSVYWYQQSLDQGLQFLIQYYNGEERAKGNILERFSAQQFPDLHSELNLSSLELGDSALYFCASTPTERQGLETQYFGPGTRLLVL.

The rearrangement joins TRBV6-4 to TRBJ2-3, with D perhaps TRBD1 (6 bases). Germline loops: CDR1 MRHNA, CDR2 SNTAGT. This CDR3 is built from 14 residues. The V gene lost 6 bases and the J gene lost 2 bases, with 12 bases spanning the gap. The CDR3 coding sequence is TGTGCCAGCAGACAGGGAGAACCCACAGATACGCAGTATTTT. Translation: CASRQGEPTDTQYF.

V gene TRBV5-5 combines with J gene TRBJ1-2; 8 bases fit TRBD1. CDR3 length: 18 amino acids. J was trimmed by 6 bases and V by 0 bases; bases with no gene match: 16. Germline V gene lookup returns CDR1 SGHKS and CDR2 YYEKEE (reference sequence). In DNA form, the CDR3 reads TGTGCCAGCAGCTTGGGGTGGATGGGCAGGGGGCAAGAGGATGGCTACACCTTC. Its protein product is CASSLGWMGRGQEDGYTF.

The DNA for the CDR3 is TGTGCCAGCAGCTTAGCAATGGCTAATGAAAAACTGTTTTTT. It yields the protein CASSLAMANEKLFF. V and J are TRBV7-9 and TRBJ1-4; no clear D gene. This CDR3 contains 14 residues. V lost 0 bases and J lost 3, with 5 bases in between. The germline gives CDR1 SEHNR, CDR2 FQNEAQ (reference sequence). Complete variable domain (other parts from reference TRBV7-9 and TRBJ1-4): DTGVSQNPRHKITKRGQNVTFRCDPISEHNRLYWYRQTLGQGPEFLTYFQNEAQLEKSRLLSDRFSAERPKGSFSTLEIQRTEQGDSAMYLCASSLAMANEKLFFGSGTQLSVL.

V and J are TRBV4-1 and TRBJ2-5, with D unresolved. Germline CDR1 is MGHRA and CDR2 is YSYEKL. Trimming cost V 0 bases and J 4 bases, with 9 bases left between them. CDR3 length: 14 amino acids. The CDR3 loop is CASSQEGSLETQYF. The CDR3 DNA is TGCGCCAGCAGCCAAGAGGGGTCCCTAGAGACCCAGTACTTC.

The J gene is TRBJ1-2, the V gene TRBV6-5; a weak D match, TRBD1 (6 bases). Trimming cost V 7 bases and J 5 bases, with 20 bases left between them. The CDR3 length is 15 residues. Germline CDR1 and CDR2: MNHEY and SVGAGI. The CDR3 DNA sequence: TGTGCCAGCATGGGCCTCAAAGGGGGGGCATATGGCTACACCTTC. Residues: CASMGLKGGAYGYTF.

Here the CDR3 DNA reads TGTGCCAGCTCATCCGACGAGGTAGCGGGGAGGAGCTCCTACGAGCAGTACTTC. It is translated as CASSSDEVAGRSSYEQYF. This chain links TRBV18 with TRBJ2-7; 8 bases line up with TRBD2. The CDR3 runs to 18 residues. CDR1 is KGHSH, CDR2 LQKENI, per germline. The V segment lost 5 bases and the J segment 0 bases; nucleotides outside the gene matches: 15.

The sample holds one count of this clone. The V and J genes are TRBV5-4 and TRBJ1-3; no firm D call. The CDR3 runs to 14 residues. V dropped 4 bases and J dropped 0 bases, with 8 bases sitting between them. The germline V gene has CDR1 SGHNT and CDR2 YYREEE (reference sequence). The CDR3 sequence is CASSHRSSGNTIYF. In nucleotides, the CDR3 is TGTGCCAGCAGCCACCGGTCCTCTGGAAACACCATATATTTT.

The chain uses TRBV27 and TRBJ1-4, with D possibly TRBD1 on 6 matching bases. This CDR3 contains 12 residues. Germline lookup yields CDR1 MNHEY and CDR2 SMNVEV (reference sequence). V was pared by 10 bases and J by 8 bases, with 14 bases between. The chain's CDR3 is CATRGAVEKLFF. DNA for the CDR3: TGTGCCACCCGGGGGGCGGTGGAAAAACTGTTTTTT.

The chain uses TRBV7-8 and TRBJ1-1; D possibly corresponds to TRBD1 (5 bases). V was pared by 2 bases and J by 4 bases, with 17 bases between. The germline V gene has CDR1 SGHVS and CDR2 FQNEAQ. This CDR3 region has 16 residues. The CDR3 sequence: CASSLKGNPRGTEAFF. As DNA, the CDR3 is TGTGCCAGCAGCTTAAAGGGGAACCCACGGGGCACTGAAGCTTTCTTT.

DNA of the CDR3: TGTGCCAGCAGTTCAGGCCCCGAGGACATTCAGTACTTC. Protein product: CASSSGPEDIQYF. The chain couples TRBV28 to TRBJ2-4; D gene ambiguous. Germline CDR1 and CDR2: MDHEN and SYDVKM. The CDR3 totals 13 residues. Trimming took off 4 bases at V and 8 bases at J, with 12 bases between the two ends. Supplemented by reference TRBV28 and TRBJ2-4, the full variable domain reads DVKVTQSSRYLVKRTGEKVFLECVQDMDHENMFWYRQDPGLGLRLIYFSYDVKMKEKGDIPEGYSVSREKKERFSLILESASTNQTSMYLCASSSGPEDIQYFGAGTRLSVL.

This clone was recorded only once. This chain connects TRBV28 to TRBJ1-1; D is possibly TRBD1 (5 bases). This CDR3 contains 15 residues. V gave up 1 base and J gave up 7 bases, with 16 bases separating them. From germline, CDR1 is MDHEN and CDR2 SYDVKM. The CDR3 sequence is CASSLLWGRAFEAFF. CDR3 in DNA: TGTGCCAGCAGTTTATTGTGGGGACGAGCCTTTGAAGCTTTCTTT.

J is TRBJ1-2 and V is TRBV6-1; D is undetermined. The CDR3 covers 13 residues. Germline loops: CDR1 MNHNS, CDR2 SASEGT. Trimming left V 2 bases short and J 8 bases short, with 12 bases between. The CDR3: CASSERQARGYTF. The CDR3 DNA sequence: TGTGCCAGCAGTGAACGGCAGGCCCGGGGCTACACCTTC.

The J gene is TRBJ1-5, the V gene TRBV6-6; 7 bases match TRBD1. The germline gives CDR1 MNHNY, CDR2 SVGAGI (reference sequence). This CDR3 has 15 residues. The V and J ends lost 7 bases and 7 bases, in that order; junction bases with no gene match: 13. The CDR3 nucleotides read TGTGCCAGCACCCAGAGGACAGGCGATACCCAGCCCCAGCATTTT. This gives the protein CASTQRTGDTQPQHF.

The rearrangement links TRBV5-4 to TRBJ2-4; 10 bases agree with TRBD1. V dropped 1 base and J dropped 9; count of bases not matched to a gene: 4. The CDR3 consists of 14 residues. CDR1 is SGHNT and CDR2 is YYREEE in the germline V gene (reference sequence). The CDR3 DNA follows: TGTGCCAGCAGCTTGTCGGGACAGGGGTCCATTCAGTACTTC. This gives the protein CASSLSGQGSIQYF.

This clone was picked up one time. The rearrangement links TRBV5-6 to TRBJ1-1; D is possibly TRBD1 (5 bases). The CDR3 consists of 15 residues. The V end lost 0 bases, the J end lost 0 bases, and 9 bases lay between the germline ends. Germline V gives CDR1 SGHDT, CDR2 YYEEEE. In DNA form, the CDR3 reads TGTGCCAGCAGCTTGGGGTGGGGGATGAACACTGAAGCTTTCTTT. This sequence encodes CASSLGWGMNTEAFF.

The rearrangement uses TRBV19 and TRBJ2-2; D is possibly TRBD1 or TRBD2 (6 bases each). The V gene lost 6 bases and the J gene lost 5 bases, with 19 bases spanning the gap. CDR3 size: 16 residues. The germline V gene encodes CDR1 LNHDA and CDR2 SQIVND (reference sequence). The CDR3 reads CASRLQGRGKTGELFF. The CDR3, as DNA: TGTGCCAGTAGGCTACAGGGCCGCGGGAAGACCGGGGAGCTGTTTTTT.

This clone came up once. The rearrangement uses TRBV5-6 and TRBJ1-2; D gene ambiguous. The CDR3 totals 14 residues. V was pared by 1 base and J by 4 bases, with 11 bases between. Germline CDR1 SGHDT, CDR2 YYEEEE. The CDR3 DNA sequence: TGTGCCAGCAGCTTGTACGAGGAGGGCTATGGCTACACCTTC. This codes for CASSLYEEGYGYTF.

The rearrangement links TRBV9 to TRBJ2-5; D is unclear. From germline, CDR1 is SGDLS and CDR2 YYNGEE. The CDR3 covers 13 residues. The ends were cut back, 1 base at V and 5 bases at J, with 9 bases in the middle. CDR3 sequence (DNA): TGTGCCAGCAGCGTAAGACCGACGGAGACCCAGTACTTC. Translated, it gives CASSVRPTETQYF. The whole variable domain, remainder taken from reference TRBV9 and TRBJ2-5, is DSGVTQTPKHLITATGQRVTLRCSPRSGDLSVYWYQQSLDQGLQFLIQYYNGEERAKGNILERFSAQQFPDLHSELNLSSLELGDSALYFCASSVRPTETQYFGPGTRLLVL.

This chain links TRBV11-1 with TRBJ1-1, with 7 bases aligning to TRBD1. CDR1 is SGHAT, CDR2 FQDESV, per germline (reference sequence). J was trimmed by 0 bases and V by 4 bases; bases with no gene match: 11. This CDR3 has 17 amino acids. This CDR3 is CASSYFYPGQVNTEAFF. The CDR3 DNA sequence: TGTGCCAGCAGCTACTTTTACCCCGGACAGGTGAACACTGAAGCTTTCTTT.